The 30 T cell receptor beta chains given below trace back to one sample, sequenced in a study of regulatory T cells in long-lasting Graves disease. Time point indicated: persistent/refractory GD, antithyroid drugs over 5 years with positive TRAb. PBMC-derived RNA was used for the TCR library. CDR3 regions were amplified by Arm-PCR using iRepertoire HTBI primers to build TCR beta libraries. TCRdb called the multiplex PCR reads again in MiXCR, with one record for every CDR3 protein. The data contain roughly 400,000 distinct CDR3 sequences, approximately 22% of them seen just once; the ten biggest clones take up more than 13%. The sequencing used peripheral blood mononuclear cells (PBMCs), collected when the disease was refractory, from a patient treated with antithyroid drugs. The receptors stem from a female donor with Graves disease.

The rearrangement joins TRBV3-1 to TRBJ2-7; D not resolved. CDR1 LGHDT and CDR2 YNNKEL come from the germline V gene (reference sequence). Trimming stripped 0 bases from V and 3 bases from J, with 9 bases between. The CDR3 totals 14 residues. The CDR3 sequence is CASSQDGSIYEQYF. CDR3 DNA sequence: TGTGCCAGCAGCCAAGACGGGTCGATCTACGAGCAGTACTTC.

This clonotype was detected only a few times. This chain links TRBV12-3 or TRBV12-4 with TRBJ2-2; 11 nucleotides line up with TRBD2. V was clipped by 4 bases and J by 8 bases; unmatched bases: 9. The CDR3 has 16 amino acids. This CDR3 is CASSSGLAGGRGELFF. The CDR3 region has the DNA TGTGCCAGCAGTTCCGGACTAGCGGGTGGGCGGGGGGAGCTGTTTTTT.

In this sample, this clonotype turned up many times. The V call is TRBV5-1, the J call TRBJ1-2; maybe TRBD1 (5 bases). CDR1 and CDR2 from the germline V gene are SGHRS and YFSETQ. This CDR3 region has 16 residues. V was pared by 1 base and J by 8 bases, with 21 bases between. CDR3 sequence reads: CASSLRSGSPPGGYTF. The CDR3 coding sequence is TGCGCCAGCAGCTTGAGGTCAGGGAGTCCGCCAGGAGGCTACACCTTC.

The genes are TRBV6-4 and TRBJ2-2, with unresolved D. Germline V gene sequence: CDR1 MRHNA, CDR2 SNTAGT. V lost 5 bases to trimming and J lost 1 base, with 14 bases between them. The CDR3 extends over 16 amino acids. CDR3 sequence reads: CASSFSRTLNTGELFF. The CDR3 coding sequence is TGTGCCAGCAGTTTTTCCCGGACGCTGAACACCGGGGAGCTGTTTTTT.

This clonotype was detected ten times or more. The CDR3 sequence is CASSLFVYGFNYEQYF. DNA for the CDR3: TGTGCCAGCAGTTTGTTCGTTTACGGTTTTAACTACGAGCAGTACTTC. The J gene is TRBJ2-7, the V gene TRBV28; D remains unclear. V dropped 3 bases and J dropped 3 bases, with 18 bases sitting between them. Germline CDR1 is MDHEN and CDR2 is SYDVKM. The CDR3 is made up of 16 amino acids.

A few counts support this clonotype. The V gene is TRBV10-3, the J gene TRBJ2-1; D remains unclear. V lost 3 bases, J lost 2 bases, and 5 bases lay in between. Germline V gene data show CDR1 as ENHRY and CDR2 as SYGVKD. CDR3 length: 13 amino acids. The CDR3: CAISEDTYNEQFF. CDR3 sequence (DNA): TGTGCCATCAGTGAAGACACCTACAATGAGCAGTTCTTC.

The chain carries TRBV7-2 and TRBJ2-4, with TRBD2 identical over 14 bases. Trimming at V came to 5 bases and at J to 13 bases, leaving 13 bases not matched to a gene. Germline V lookup: CDR1 SGHTA, CDR2 FQGNSA. This CDR3 spans 16 amino acids. CDR3 sequence reads: CASSLGLAGGSNEQYF. CDR3 DNA: TGTGCCAGCAGCCTCGGACTAGCGGGAGGTAGCAATGAGCAGTACTTC. Drawing the rest from reference TRBV7-2 and TRBJ2-4, the complete variable domain is GAGVSQSPSNKVTEKGKDVELRCDPISGHTALYWYRQSLGQGLEFLIYFQGNSAPDKSGLPSDRFSAERTGGSVSTLTIQRTQQEDSAVYLCASSLGLAGGSNEQYFGAGTRLSVL.

The table lists this clonotype with a few counts. Without the conserved terminal phenylalanine or tryptophan, this CDR3 likely stems from a read error. The rearrangement joins TRBV28 to TRBJ1-1, with TRBD1 matching over 7 bases. V lost 6 bases, J lost 3 bases, and 7 bases stayed unmatched. Germline CDR1 and CDR2: MDHEN and SYDVKM. The CDR3 is made up of 14 amino acids. As DNA, the CDR3 is TGTGCCAGCAGCCCCACAGGGGTATACACTGAAGCTTTCTTG. This sequence encodes CASSPTGVYTEAFL.

The chain carries TRBV6-2 or TRBV6-3 and TRBJ1-1; D unclear. The length of the CDR3 is 11 residues. Between the trimmed V and J ends, which lost 5 bases and 11 bases, there was a span of 12 bases. Germline CDR1 reads MNHEY; CDR2 reads SVGEGT. The CDR3 coding sequence is TGTGCCAGCAGTGAAGCGAGGGAGGCTTTCTTT. It translates to CASSEAREAFF.

This clonotype was counted a few times. The gene calls are TRBV18 and TRBJ2-2; 10 positions match TRBD2. Per the germline V gene, CDR1 is KGHSH and CDR2 is LQKENI. V was pared by 3 bases and J by 5 bases, with 6 bases of the junction left unmatched. This CDR3 is 16 amino acids long. The CDR3 loop reads CASSPKREGPTGELFF. DNA of the CDR3: TGTGCCAGCTCACCGAAGCGGGAGGGCCCGACCGGGGAGCTGTTTTTT.

This clonotype was counted many times. This chain uses TRBV12-3 or TRBV12-4 with TRBJ2-7; D is unclear. V lost 6 bases, J lost 2 bases, and 20 bases lay in between. The CDR3 has 16 residues. CDR3 residues: CASSPNWLGSTYEQYF. CDR3 bases: TGTGCCAGCAGCCCTAATTGGTTGGGCAGTACCTACGAGCAGTACTTC.

This clonotype was counted at least ten times. The V gene is TRBV12-3 or TRBV12-4, the J gene TRBJ1-1; D gene unclear. The CDR3 length is 13 residues. V dropped 0 bases and J dropped 6 bases, with 8 bases sitting between them. Here the CDR3 reads CASSLAQRSEAFF. The CDR3, as DNA: TGTGCCAGCAGTTTAGCCCAACGTTCTGAAGCTTTCTTT.

This clonotype was counted at least ten times. The chain recombines TRBV11-2 with TRBJ2-7, with D perhaps TRBD2 (5 bases). This CDR3 has 13 amino acids. The germline V gene has CDR1 SGHAT and CDR2 FQNNGV. The V gene lost 0 bases and the J gene lost 7 bases, with 10 bases spanning the gap. CDR3 DNA sequence: TGTGCCAGCAGCTTAGATGGCCCGGGGGAGCAGTACTTC. Translation: CASSLDGPGEQYF.

The gene calls are TRBV29-1 and TRBJ1-6, with 8 bases identical to TRBD1. J lost 10 bases, V lost 5 bases, and 7 bases had no gene match. CDR3 size: 13 residues. CDR1 and CDR2 from the germline V gene are SQVTM and ANQGSEA. The CDR3 DNA is TGCAGCGTTCGGACAGGGAGGTGGTCACCCCTCCACTTT. As protein: CSVRTGRWSPLHF.

This clonotype has more than one count but fewer than ten. The chain carries TRBV30 and TRBJ1-5; D gene uncertain. V lost 1 base and J 3 bases, leaving 7 bases between the germline ends. The germline V gene encodes CDR1 GTSNPN and CDR2 SVGIG (reference sequence). This CDR3 is built from 13 residues. The CDR3 spells CAWSGGHNQPQHF. DNA of the CDR3: TGTGCCTGGAGTGGTGGGCACAATCAGCCCCAGCATTTT. The full variable domain, with the rest looked up from reference TRBV30 and TRBJ1-5, is SQTIHQWPATLVQPVGSPLSLECTVEGTSNPNLYWYRQAAGRGLQLLFYSVGIGQISSEVPQNLSASRPQDRQFILSSKKLLLSDSGFYLCAWSGGHNQPQHFGDGTRLSIL.

This clonotype was picked up many times. The chain combines TRBV12-3 or TRBV12-4 with TRBJ2-5; TRBD2 aligns across 7 bases. The V gene end was trimmed by 4 bases and the J gene end by 0 bases; junction bases not matched to a gene: 8. This CDR3 has 16 residues. The CDR3 region has the DNA TGTGCCAGCAGTTCCCCAGAAGGGAGGGACCAAGAGACCCAGTACTTC. Its protein product is CASSSPEGRDQETQYF.

The V and J genes are TRBV4-2 and TRBJ1-2, with D maybe TRBD1 (5 bases). The V end was cut by 0 bases, the J end by 4 bases, with 18 bases between. Germline CDR1 and CDR2: LGHNA and YNFKEQ. The CDR3 loop spans 17 amino acids. DNA of the CDR3: TGTGCCAGCAGCCAAGATCTAAGTGGGCCCGGGGGCTATGGCTACACCTTC. This gives the protein CASSQDLSGPGGYGYTF.

This chain joins TRBV3-1 and TRBJ2-5; TRBD2 matches 12 bases. The V and J ends lost 0 bases and 3 bases, in that order; junction bases with no gene match: 14. The V gene's germline CDR1 is LGHDT and CDR2 YNNKEL (reference sequence). This CDR3 is built from 20 residues. The CDR3 sequence is CASSQDSTSGSLWVEETQYF. CDR3 DNA sequence: TGTGCCAGCAGCCAAGATTCGACTAGCGGGAGTCTTTGGGTTGAAGAGACCCAGTACTTC.

Many counts were recorded for this clonotype. The chain is built from TRBV20-1 and TRBJ2-2; possible D gene TRBD1, 6 bases. The CDR3 contains 14 residues. V was clipped by 1 base and J by 4 bases, with 10 bases between them. Germline V gives CDR1 DFQATT, CDR2 SNEGSKA (reference sequence). Here the CDR3 DNA reads TGCAGTGCTAGAGTGGGGGCTGGCACCGGGGAGCTGTTTTTT. It codes for CSARVGAGTGELFF.

V is TRBV12-3 or TRBV12-4 and J is TRBJ2-1; D might be TRBD1 (5 bases). The CDR3 spans 15 residues. The V gene lost 3 bases and the J gene lost 3 bases, with 12 bases spanning the gap. Here the CDR3 DNA reads TGTGCCAGCAGTTTGAGCGCAGGGATCTACAATGAGCAGTTCTTC. Translating gives CASSLSAGIYNEQFF.

This clonotype appeared many times. CDR3 residues: CASSLPTGVRPTEQYF. As DNA, the CDR3 is TGTGCCAGCAGTTTACCGACAGGGGTTCGTCCCACCGAGCAGTACTTC. The chain joins TRBV28 to TRBJ2-7, with 8 positions matching TRBD1. The CDR3 runs 16 residues. Germline CDR1 and CDR2: MDHEN and SYDVKM. Unmatched junction bases numbered 12, after V lost 2 bases and J lost 6 bases.

This clonotype was counted between two and nine times. The chain links TRBV5-1 to TRBJ1-1; D may be TRBD1 (5 bases). The CDR3 is made up of 15 amino acids. In germline, CDR1 is SGHRS, CDR2 YFSETQ. Trimming removed 6 bases at V and 1 base at J, with 16 bases between. CDR3 residues: CASMESHGGNTEAFF. The CDR3 nucleotides are TGCGCCAGCATGGAATCCCACGGGGGGAACACTGAAGCTTTCTTT.

A note on this clonotype: The junction shows a germline mismatch at one end, possibly a read error. This sequence joins TRBV7-8 and TRBJ2-7; a weak D match, TRBD2 (6 bases). This CDR3 has 13 residues. Germline CDR1 and CDR2: SGHVS and FQNEAQ. This CDR3 reads CASSARSGVEQYF. As DNA, the CDR3 is TGCGCCAGCAGCGCCCGATCGGGGGTCGAGCAGTACTTC.

Remarks on this clonotype: Given a much more abundant clone one base away, this may be a read error. The chain joins TRBV28 to TRBJ1-6, with D unclear. This CDR3 comprises 14 residues. Germline assignment: CDR1 MDHEN and CDR2 SYDVKM. CDR3 in amino acids: CAISLHVYNSPLHF. The CDR3 DNA is TGTGCCATCAGTCTACACGTATACAATTCACCCCTCCACTTT.

This clonotype turned up a few times. The chain carries TRBV5-8 and TRBJ1-4; perhaps TRBD1 as D (6 bases). CDR3 length: 15 residues. Germline V gene sequence: CDR1 SGHTS, CDR2 YDEGEE. V was clipped by 4 bases and J by 0 bases, with 10 bases between them. The CDR3 DNA reads as TGTGCCAGCAGCCTGGGACATACAACTAATGAAAAACTGTTTTTT. Translating gives CASSLGHTTNEKLFF.

This clonotype came up many times. The chain employs TRBV3-1 and TRBJ1-2, with D possibly matching TRBD1 (5 bases). Trimming stripped 4 bases from V and 3 bases from J, with 9 bases between. Germline V gene data show CDR1 as LGHDT and CDR2 as YNNKEL (reference sequence). There are 13 residues in the CDR3. The CDR3 region has the DNA TGTGCCAGCAGCCGACGGGGGGACTATGGCTACACCTTC. Its translation: CASSRRGDYGYTF.

This clonotype appeared a few times. V is TRBV20-1 and J is TRBJ2-5; 7 nucleotides line up with TRBD1. V shed 2 bases, J shed 4 bases, and the junction held 4 bases outside the gene matches. Germline loops: CDR1 DFQATT, CDR2 SNEGSKA (reference sequence). This CDR3 region has 13 residues. CDR3 coding DNA: TGCAGTGCTAGAACAGGGGTTTTAGAGACCCAGTACTTC. Its protein is CSARTGVLETQYF.

In its sample, this clonotype was seen many times. The CDR3: CASSPEAGNTEAFF. The CDR3, as DNA: TGCGCCAGCAGCCCGGAGGCGGGGAACACTGAAGCTTTCTTT. The chain uses TRBV5-1 and TRBJ1-1; D gene unclear. V dropped 4 bases and J dropped 1 base, with 11 bases sitting between them. The CDR3 covers 14 residues. CDR1 SGHRS and CDR2 YFSETQ come from the germline V gene.

This chain joins TRBV7-9 and TRBJ2-1, with D maybe TRBD2 (6 bases). This CDR3 spans 16 amino acids. Looked up from germline, CDR1 is SEHNR and CDR2 is FQNEAQ (reference sequence). Trimming stripped 1 base from V and 0 bases from J, with 10 bases between. In DNA form, the CDR3 reads TGTGCCAGCAGCTTAGTGGAGGGGTACTCCTACAATGAGCAGTTCTTC. It is translated as CASSLVEGYSYNEQFF.

This clonotype has a handful of counts. CDR3 coding DNA: TGTGCCAGCAGCCTAGCGGGAGGGTCAGATACGCAGTATTTT. Translated: CASSLAGGSDTQYF. This chain links TRBV28 with TRBJ2-3; 12 bases map to TRBD2. The CDR3 contains 14 residues. Germline values: CDR1 MDHEN, CDR2 SYDVKM. Trimming at V came to 6 bases and at J to 4 bases, leaving 2 bases not matched to a gene.